This T cell receptor (beta chain) was sequenced in a study of blood T cell repertoires in COVID-19. Whole-study context: The United States, Italy and Spain provided the acute and convalescent COVID-19 samples. PBMCs, B-cell-depleted T cells, or T cells were the source of the cDNA or gDNA that made up the material.

The CDR3 loop spans 14 amino acids. Germline V gives CDR1 SGHRS, CDR2 YFSETQ. The germline V and J ends were trimmed by 7 bases and 5 bases, with 18 bases remaining between them. In the original processing: Nucleated cell number was recorded as an estimate derived from reference gene primer amplification. Sequencing was performed with immunoSEQ multiplex PCR; in TCRdb, only in-frame clones are kept and a portion is missing. The V and J calls and clone size come from that table; D and trimming were worked out from the DNA. Altogether approximately 250,000 clones are present, under 90% being singletons, with the ten largest covering 8% to 9.5%.

The sequence derives from a human donor in a cohort sampled during active COVID-19. The chain uses TRBV5-1 and TRBJ2-5; perhaps TRBD2 as D (6 bases). Sequenced input: peripheral blood. The CDR3: CASALGGTRETQYF. CDR3 bases: TGCGCCAGCGCCTTGGGGGGAACTAGGGAGACCCAGTACTTC. Together with reference TRBV5-1 and TRBJ2-5, the CDR3 gives the full variable domain: KAGVTQTPRYLIKTRGQQVTLSCSPISGHRSVSWYQQTPGQGLQFLFEYFSETQRNKGNFPGRFSGRQFSNSRSEMNVSTLELGDSALYLCASALGGTRETQYFGPGTRLLVL.